What follows describes a single T cell receptor beta chain. What it recognizes is unknown. Since the CDR3 does not end with the conserved phenylalanine or tryptophan, this likely comes from a read error. From unsorted bulk tissue weighing roughly 19-32 mg, DNA and RNA were co-extracted. In every tumor sample, viable tumor cells made up over 90%. Germline loops: CDR1 MNHEY, CDR2 SVGAGI. The V and J ends lost 5 bases and 5 bases, in that order; junction bases with no gene match: 2. CDR3 length: 13 residues. This sample is part of a study of tumor-infiltrating lymphocytes in primary liver carcinoma. Whole-study findings and limits: Tumor region pairs shared more overlap than did tumor-adjacent and tumor-blood pairs. The 250 largest clones made up significantly more of tumor than blood repertoires (p = 0.039).

Total RNA amounting to 450 to 550 ng was the source from which TCR beta cDNA was made with a constant-region primer. Sequencing libraries for TCR beta derived from three nested multiplex PCR rounds that used slightly modified ARM-PCR. TRBV1-TRBV30 forward primers paired with a C-beta reverse primer drove the first two PCR rounds, around 10 cycles each. TCRdb ran MiXCR on the multiplex PCR reads and lists one entry per CDR3 protein. The table includes around 40,000 distinct CDR3 sequences, approximately 70% detected once. This sequence joins TRBV6-5 and TRBJ1-1; 10 nucleotides match TRBD1. Input material: liver tumor tissue from sampling region 2. Subset meaning: tumor region T2, inferior pole. This receptor was identified in a man aged 40-49 years with primary liver carcinoma and hepatitis B virus infection. CDR3 amino acids: CASSRTGGTEAFS. CDR3 coding DNA: TGTGCCAGCAGTAGGACAGGGGGAACTGAAGCTTTCTCT.